The entry below describes one T cell receptor (beta chain). Here immunoSEQ multiplex PCR was the method, and the copy in TCRdb shows in-frame clones only, minus some. The sample lists approximately 65,000 clones, around 93% seen once, with 0.75% to 1% in the top ten. This specimen belongs to a study of T cell clones after liver transplantation. Sequencing was performed on CD4+ T cells from blood, taken about 27 months after liver transplant. The clonotype comes from a human patient who received a liver transplant. The T cells may partly be graft donor cells.

The CDR3 loop reads CASSLGVAGGSSTDTQYF. In DNA form, the CDR3 reads TGTGCCAGCAGCTTAGGGGTAGCGGGAGGCTCTAGCACAGATACGCAGTATTTT. This chain uses TRBV7-8 with TRBJ2-3; 10 bases fit TRBD2. This CDR3 has 18 residues. V trimming: 1 base; J trimming: 0 bases; junction bases outside the gene matches: 7. Per the germline V gene, CDR1 is SGHVS and CDR2 is FQNEAQ.